This T cell receptor beta chain was recorded in a study of blood T cells in healthy people across ages. Across the study: Per two T cells, about one barcoded beta molecule was captured through template switching.

PCR was performed a second time for about 7 to 12 cycles using a sample-barcoded 5' primer and a J-beta primer mix. Paired-end reads containing CDR3 totaled no fewer than 3 million for each sample. TCRdb processed the 5' RACE reads anew with MiXCR; each CDR3 protein has one entry. Of 1.5 million or so distinct CDR3 sequences listed, 40% to 45% were seen once; the top ten hold around 4%. As for this clonotype: Its specificity is not known.

Whole-study results and caveats: Age advanced and TCR beta diversity per million T cells fell, roughly linearly.

The TCR originated in a woman in her late teens or twenties in good health. Sequenced material: blood.

CDR3 residues: CASSFDSRGRAFF. CDR3 nucleotide sequence: TGTGCCAGCAGCTTCGATTCGAGGGGGCGGGCTTTCTTT. This chain connects TRBV7-3 to TRBJ1-1, with TRBD1 matching 7 bases. Germline CDR1 SGHTA, CDR2 FQGTGA. V trimming: 3 bases; J trimming: 11 bases; junction bases outside the gene matches: 9. The CDR3 is 13 amino acids.